The 8 T cell receptor beta chains listed next were all sequenced from one sample in a study of blood T cell repertoires in COVID-19. Measured with immunoSEQ multiplex PCR; TCRdb has only the in-frame clones, and not every one. Here the sample spans roughly 250,000 clones, roughly 86% being singletons. Sequences were obtained from peripheral blood. Every receptor here comes from a man aged 35-49 years who had recovered from COVID-19.

This chain uses TRBV7-2 with TRBJ1-1; D ambiguous. Trimming took off 4 bases at V and 1 base at J, with 13 bases between the two ends. The CDR3 totals 15 residues. Germline values: CDR1 SGHTA, CDR2 FQGNSA. CDR3 sequence reads: CASSSSGIPNTEAFF. In nucleotides, the CDR3 is TGTGCCAGCAGCTCTTCCGGGATCCCGAACACTGAAGCTTTCTTT.

This clone showed up many times. V and J are TRBV7-2 and TRBJ1-6; D gene uncertain. The germline V gene has CDR1 SGHTA and CDR2 FQGNSA. V lost 5 bases to trimming and J lost 7 bases, with 15 bases between them. The CDR3 has 15 amino acids. Written as DNA, the CDR3 is TGTGCCAGCAGCGTCAACTTTTTCCCCAATTCACCCCTCCACTTT. Its translation is CASSVNFFPNSPLHF.

This clone was recorded a few times. The rearrangement links TRBV5-6 to TRBJ2-2; 7 positions match TRBD1. Germline V gene sequence: CDR1 SGHDT, CDR2 YYEEEE. CDR3 length equals 16 residues. Trimming took 4 bases from V and 2 from J; bases not matched to a gene: 8. CDR3 DNA: TGTGCCAGCAGCCCCCCTCGGACAGGTAACACCGGGGAGCTGTTTTTT. Residues: CASSPPRTGNTGELFF.

The chain combines TRBV28 with TRBJ1-3; no reliable D call. The CDR3 length is 12 residues. The V gene lost 8 bases and the J gene lost 9 bases, with 14 bases spanning the gap. CDR1 and CDR2 from the germline V gene are MDHEN and SYDVKM. The CDR3 spells CASGTVGRTIYF. The CDR3 DNA is TGTGCCAGCGGCACGGTTGGGCGCACCATATATTTT.

The CDR3 nucleotides read TGTGCCAGCTCAGTCGGAGACTTATCGAACACTGAAGCTTTCTTT. It specifies CASSVGDLSNTEAFF. The J gene is TRBJ1-1, the V gene TRBV18; D not resolved. Trimming took off 5 bases at V and 1 base at J, with 14 bases between the two ends. The CDR3 is 15 residues long. The germline CDR1 and CDR2 sequences are KGHSH and LQKENI.

The V gene is TRBV27, the J gene TRBJ2-7; 8 bases match TRBD1. CDR3 length: 15 amino acids. V trimming: 5 bases; J trimming: 0 bases; junction bases outside the gene matches: 6. Germline V gives CDR1 MNHEY, CDR2 SMNVEV (reference sequence). CDR3 sequence reads: CASSPRTGSSYEQYF. Here the CDR3 DNA reads TGTGCCAGCAGTCCACGGACAGGGAGCTCCTACGAGCAGTACTTC.

CDR3 region: CASSPREGKNYGYTF. CDR3 sequence (DNA): TGTGCCAGCAGCCCCCGGGAGGGGAAAAACTATGGCTACACCTTC. V is TRBV9 and J is TRBJ1-2; a weak D match, TRBD1 (5 bases). The CDR3 extends over 15 amino acids. Germline V gene sequence: CDR1 SGDLS, CDR2 YYNGEE. The V and J ends lost 4 bases and 2 bases respectively, with 15 bases between them.

The J gene is TRBJ2-1, the V gene TRBV5-1, with TRBD1 identical over 10 bases. Trimming took 1 base from V and 7 from J; bases not matched to a gene: 8. The CDR3 runs 16 residues. Germline assignment: CDR1 SGHRS and CDR2 YFSETQ. CDR3 in amino acids: CASSLLGQGRRNEQFF. The CDR3 coding sequence is TGCGCCAGCAGCTTGCTGGGACAGGGGCGTAGGAATGAGCAGTTCTTC.